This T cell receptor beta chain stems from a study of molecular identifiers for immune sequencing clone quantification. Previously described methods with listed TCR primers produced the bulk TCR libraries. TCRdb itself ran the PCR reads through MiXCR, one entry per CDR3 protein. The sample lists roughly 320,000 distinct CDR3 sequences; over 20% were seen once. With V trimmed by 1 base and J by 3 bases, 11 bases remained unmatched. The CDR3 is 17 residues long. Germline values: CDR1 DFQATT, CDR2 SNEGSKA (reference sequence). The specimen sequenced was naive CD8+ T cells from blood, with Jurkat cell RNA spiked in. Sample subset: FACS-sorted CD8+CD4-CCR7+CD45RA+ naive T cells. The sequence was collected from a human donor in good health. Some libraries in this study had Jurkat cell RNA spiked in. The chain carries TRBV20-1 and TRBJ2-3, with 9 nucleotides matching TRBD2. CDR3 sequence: CSARVQAGGFWTDTQYF. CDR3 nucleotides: TGCAGTGCTAGAGTCCAAGCGGGGGGTTTTTGGACAGATACGCAGTATTTT.